One and the same sample provided the 7 T cell receptor beta chains below, sequenced in a study of blood T cell repertoires in COVID-19. The method was immunoSEQ multiplex PCR; TCRdb's version includes in-frame clones alone and lacks a portion of them. The sample lists around 97,000 clones, around nine tenths seen once, with approximately 3.1% in the top ten. The sequenced material came from peripheral blood. The receptors were sampled from a man aged 45-60 years in a cohort sampled during active COVID-19.

The rearrangement uses TRBV3-1 (or the pseudogene TRBV3-2) and TRBJ2-1; 9 nucleotides match TRBD1. Trimming at V came to 2 bases and at J to 3 bases, leaving 11 bases not matched to a gene. The CDR3 consists of 18 residues. Germline loops: CDR1 LGHDT, CDR2 YNNKEL (reference sequence). The CDR3 nucleotides read TGTGCCAGCAGCCAACACGAGGTCGGGGACAGGGTCTACAATGAGCAGTTCTTC. Its protein is CASSQHEVGDRVYNEQFF.

This sequence joins TRBV28 and TRBJ2-3; 8 nucleotides match TRBD2. The CDR3 consists of 16 residues. Germline CDR1 MDHEN, CDR2 SYDVKM. V was pared by 7 bases and J by 0 bases, with 9 bases of the junction left unmatched. In DNA form, the CDR3 reads TGTGCCAGCATCATCGGGGGGGACACCAGCACAGATACGCAGTATTTT. This encodes CASIIGGDTSTDTQYF. Full variable domain (missing parts from reference TRBV28 and TRBJ2-3): DVKVTQSSRYLVKRTGEKVFLECVQDMDHENMFWYRQDPGLGLRLIYFSYDVKMKEKGDIPEGYSVSREKKERFSLILESASTNQTSMYLCASIIGGDTSTDTQYFGPGTRLTVL.

As concerns this clone: Additional DNA sequences in this sample encode the identical CDR3. The chain carries TRBV7-2 and TRBJ2-3; TRBD2 matches 7 bases. This CDR3 region has 16 residues. V dropped 1 base and J dropped 0; count of bases not matched to a gene: 4. Germline V lookup: CDR1 SGHTA, CDR2 FQGNSA. CDR3 loop: CASSLVGGGSTDTQYF. As DNA, the CDR3 is TGTGCCAGCAGCTTAGTTGGCGGGGGAAGCACAGATACGCAGTATTTT.

V and J are TRBV5-1 and TRBJ2-5; 7 bases fit TRBD2. There are 17 residues in the CDR3. Trimming removed 0 bases from V and 9 bases from J; junction bases left unmatched: 17. Germline V gene lookup returns CDR1 SGHRS and CDR2 YFSETQ. DNA for the CDR3: TGCGCCAGCAGCTTGGTGGGGCTAGCGGAGCCCTCTGGGGCCCAGTACTTC. Its translation: CASSLVGLAEPSGAQYF.

The chain links TRBV5-4 to TRBJ2-5; 10 bases are a match to TRBD2. V dropped 5 bases and J dropped 5; count of bases not matched to a gene: 9. Germline CDR1 SGHNT, CDR2 YYREEE (reference sequence). The CDR3 sequence is 15 residues long. The CDR3 nucleotides read TGTGCCAGCAGGGCAGAACTAGCGGGGAGGGAGACCCAGTACTTC. Translating it yields CASRAELAGRETQYF.

The chain has TRBV7-6 and TRBJ1-1; 8 nucleotides agree with TRBD1. CDR3 length: 16 amino acids. Looked up from germline, CDR1 is SGHVS and CDR2 is FNYEAQ. J gave up 5 bases and V 5 bases, and 13 bases lay outside the gene matches. CDR3 nucleotides: TGTGCCAGCAGCCTAGGGGTCGCAGGGGGCAATACTGAAGCTTTCTTT. Protein product: CASSLGVAGGNTEAFF.

V gene TRBV7-8 combines with J gene TRBJ1-4, with D perhaps matching TRBD1 (5 bases). The CDR3 length is 16 residues. Deletions cut 6 bases from V and 0 bases from J, with 14 bases between. Germline V gene sequence: CDR1 SGHVS, CDR2 FQNEAQ. The CDR3 region has the DNA TGTGCCAGCAGTCGAAGCGGGGCAGCAACTAATGAAAAACTGTTTTTT. Translated: CASSRSGAATNEKLFF. Complete variable domain (other parts from reference TRBV7-8 and TRBJ1-4): GAGVSQSPRYKVAKRGQDVALRCDPISGHVSLFWYQQALGQGPEFLTYFQNEAQLDKSGLPSDRFFAERPEGSVSTLKIQRTQQEDSAVYLCASSRSGAATNEKLFFGSGTQLSVL.